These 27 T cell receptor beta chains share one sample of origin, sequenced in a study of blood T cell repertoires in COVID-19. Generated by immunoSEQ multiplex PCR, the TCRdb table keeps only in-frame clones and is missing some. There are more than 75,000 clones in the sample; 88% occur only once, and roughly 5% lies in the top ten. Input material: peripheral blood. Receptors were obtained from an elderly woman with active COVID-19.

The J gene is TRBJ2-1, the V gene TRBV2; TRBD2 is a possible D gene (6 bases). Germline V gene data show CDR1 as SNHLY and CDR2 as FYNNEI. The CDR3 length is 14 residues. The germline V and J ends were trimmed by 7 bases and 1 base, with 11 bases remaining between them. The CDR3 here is CASTTRASYNEQFF. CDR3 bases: TGTGCCAGCACGACTAGGGCTTCCTACAATGAGCAGTTCTTC.

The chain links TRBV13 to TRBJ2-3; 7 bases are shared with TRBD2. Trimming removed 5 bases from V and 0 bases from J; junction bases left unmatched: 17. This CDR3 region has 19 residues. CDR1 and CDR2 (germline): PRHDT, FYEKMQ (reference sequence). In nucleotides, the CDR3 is TGTGCCAGCAGCCCACCCTTTAACGGGGGGATTCATAGCACAGATACGCAGTATTTT. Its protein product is CASSPPFNGGIHSTDTQYF.

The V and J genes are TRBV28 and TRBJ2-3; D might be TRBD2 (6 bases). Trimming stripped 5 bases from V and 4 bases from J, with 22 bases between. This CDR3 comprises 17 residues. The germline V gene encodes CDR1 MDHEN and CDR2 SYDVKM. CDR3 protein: CASSSLLPGLDPDTQYF. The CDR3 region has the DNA TGTGCCAGCAGTAGTCTACTCCCGGGACTTGATCCAGATACGCAGTATTTT.

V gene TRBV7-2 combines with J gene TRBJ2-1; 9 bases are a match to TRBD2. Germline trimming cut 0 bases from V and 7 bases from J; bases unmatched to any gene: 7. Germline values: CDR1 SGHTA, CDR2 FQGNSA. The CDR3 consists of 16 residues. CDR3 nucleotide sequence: TGTGCCAGCAGCTTAGCGTGGCGGGAGGGCCTAAATGAGCAGTTCTTC. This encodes CASSLAWREGLNEQFF.

This chain's CDR3 is CATSRGTGGTDTQYF. For the CDR3, the DNA is TGTGCCACCAGTCGTGGGACAGGGGGCACAGATACGCAGTATTTT. This rearrangement joins TRBV24-1 to TRBJ2-3; 10 positions match TRBD1. V dropped 6 bases and J dropped 1; count of bases not matched to a gene: 3. CDR1 is KGHDR, CDR2 SFDVKD, per germline. This CDR3 comprises 15 residues.

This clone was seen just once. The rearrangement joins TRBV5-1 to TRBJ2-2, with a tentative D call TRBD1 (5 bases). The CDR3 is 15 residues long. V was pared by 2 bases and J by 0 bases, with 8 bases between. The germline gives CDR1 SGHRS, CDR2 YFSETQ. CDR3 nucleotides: TGCGCCAGCAGCTTAGGGGCAACGAACACCGGGGAGCTGTTTTTT. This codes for CASSLGATNTGELFF.

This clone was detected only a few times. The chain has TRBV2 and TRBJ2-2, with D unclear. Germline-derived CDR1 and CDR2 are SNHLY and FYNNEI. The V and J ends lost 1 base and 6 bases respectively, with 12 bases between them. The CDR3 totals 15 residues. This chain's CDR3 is CASSEGYPVAGELFF. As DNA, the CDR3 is TGTGCCAGCAGTGAAGGGTACCCTGTAGCCGGGGAGCTGTTTTTT.

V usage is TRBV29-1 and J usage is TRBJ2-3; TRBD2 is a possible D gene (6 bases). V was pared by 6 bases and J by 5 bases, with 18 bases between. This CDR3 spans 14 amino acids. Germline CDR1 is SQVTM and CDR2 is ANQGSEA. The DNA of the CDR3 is TGCAGCGTACTCTGGCGGAGGGCTGGAGATACGCAGTATTTT. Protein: CSVLWRRAGDTQYF.

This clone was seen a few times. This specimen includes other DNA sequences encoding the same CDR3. The CDR3 DNA reads TGTGCCAGCTCATCTAGCTCCTACGAGCAGTACTTC. Amino acid sequence: CASSSSSYEQYF. The rearrangement uses TRBV18 and TRBJ2-7; D unresolved. V was shortened by 5 bases and J by 0 bases, with 5 bases between the two germline ends. The CDR3 is made up of 12 amino acids. Germline lookup yields CDR1 KGHSH and CDR2 LQKENI.

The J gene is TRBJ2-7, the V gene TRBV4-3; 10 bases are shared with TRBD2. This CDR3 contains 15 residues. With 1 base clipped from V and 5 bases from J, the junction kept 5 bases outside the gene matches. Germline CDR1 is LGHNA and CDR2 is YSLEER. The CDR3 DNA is TGCGCCAGCAGCCAAGGCGGTAGCGGGAGGCACGAGCAGTACTTC. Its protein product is CASSQGGSGRHEQYF.

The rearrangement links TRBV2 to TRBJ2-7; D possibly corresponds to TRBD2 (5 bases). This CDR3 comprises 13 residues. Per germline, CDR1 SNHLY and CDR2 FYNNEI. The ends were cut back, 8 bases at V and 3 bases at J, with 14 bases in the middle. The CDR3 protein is CASRREADYEQYF. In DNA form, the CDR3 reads TGTGCCAGCCGTCGGGAAGCGGACTACGAGCAGTACTTC.

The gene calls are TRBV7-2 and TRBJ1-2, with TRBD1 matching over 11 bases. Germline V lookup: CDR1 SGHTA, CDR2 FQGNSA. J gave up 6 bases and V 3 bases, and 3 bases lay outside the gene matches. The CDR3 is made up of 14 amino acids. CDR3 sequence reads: CASSFGTGGDGYTF. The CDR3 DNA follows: TGTGCCAGCAGCTTCGGGACAGGGGGGGATGGCTACACCTTC.

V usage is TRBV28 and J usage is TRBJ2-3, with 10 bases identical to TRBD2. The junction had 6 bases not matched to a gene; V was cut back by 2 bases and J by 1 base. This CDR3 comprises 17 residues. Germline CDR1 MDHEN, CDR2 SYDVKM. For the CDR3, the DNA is TGTGCCAGCAGTTTAGGGGTAGCGGGAGGCGGCACAGATACGCAGTATTTT. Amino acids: CASSLGVAGGGTDTQYF.

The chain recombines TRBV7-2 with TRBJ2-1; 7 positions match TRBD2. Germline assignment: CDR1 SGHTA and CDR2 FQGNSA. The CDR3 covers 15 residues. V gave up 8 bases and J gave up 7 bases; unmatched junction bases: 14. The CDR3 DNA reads TGTGCCAGCTCCCGGGAGGCTAGCCCTCAGAATGAGCAGTTCTTC. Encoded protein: CASSREASPQNEQFF.

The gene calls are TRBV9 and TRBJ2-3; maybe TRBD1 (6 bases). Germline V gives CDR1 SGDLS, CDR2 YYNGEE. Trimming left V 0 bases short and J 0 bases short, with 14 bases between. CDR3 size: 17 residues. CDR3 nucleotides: TGTGCCAGCAGCGTAGAGATTGGGGGCTTGAGCACAGATACGCAGTATTTT. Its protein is CASSVEIGGLSTDTQYF.

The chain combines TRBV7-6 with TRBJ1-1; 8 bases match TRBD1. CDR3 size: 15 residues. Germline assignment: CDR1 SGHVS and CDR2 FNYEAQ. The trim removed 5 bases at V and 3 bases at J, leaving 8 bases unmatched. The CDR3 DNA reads TGTGCCAGCAGCAAAGGACAGGGTTGGCACACTGAAGCTTTCTTT. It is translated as CASSKGQGWHTEAFF.

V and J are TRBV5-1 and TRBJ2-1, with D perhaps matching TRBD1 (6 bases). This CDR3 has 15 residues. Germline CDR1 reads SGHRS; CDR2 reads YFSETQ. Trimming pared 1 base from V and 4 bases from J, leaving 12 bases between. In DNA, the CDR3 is TGCGCCAGCAGCTTGTGGGACAAGACATACAATGAGCAGTTCTTC. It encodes CASSLWDKTYNEQFF.

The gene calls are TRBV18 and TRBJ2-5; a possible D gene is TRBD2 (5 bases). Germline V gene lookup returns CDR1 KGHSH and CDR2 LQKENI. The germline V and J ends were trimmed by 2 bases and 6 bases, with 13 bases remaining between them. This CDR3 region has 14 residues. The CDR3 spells CASSPEGTLQTQYF. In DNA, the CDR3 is TGTGCCAGCTCACCAGAGGGTACCCTACAGACCCAGTACTTC.

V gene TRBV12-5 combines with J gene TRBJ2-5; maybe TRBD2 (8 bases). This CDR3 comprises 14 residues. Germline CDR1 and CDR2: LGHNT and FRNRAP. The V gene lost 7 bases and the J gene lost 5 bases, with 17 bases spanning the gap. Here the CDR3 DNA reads TGTGCTAGTGCCCCCTCGGGAGGGGGCGAGACCCAGTACTTC. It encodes CASAPSGGGETQYF.

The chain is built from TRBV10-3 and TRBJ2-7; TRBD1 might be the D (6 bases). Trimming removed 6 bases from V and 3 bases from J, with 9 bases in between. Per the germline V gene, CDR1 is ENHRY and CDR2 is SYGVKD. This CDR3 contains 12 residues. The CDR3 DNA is TGTGCCATCAGCCTACAGGGCTACGAGCAGTACTTC. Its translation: CAISLQGYEQYF.

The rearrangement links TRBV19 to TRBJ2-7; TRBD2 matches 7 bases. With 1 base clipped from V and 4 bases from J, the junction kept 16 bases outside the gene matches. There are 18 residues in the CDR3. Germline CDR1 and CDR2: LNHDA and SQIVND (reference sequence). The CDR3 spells CASSIVGGAITPAYEQYF. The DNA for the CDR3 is TGTGCCAGTAGTATAGTGGGAGGGGCCATCACGCCGGCATACGAGCAGTACTTC.

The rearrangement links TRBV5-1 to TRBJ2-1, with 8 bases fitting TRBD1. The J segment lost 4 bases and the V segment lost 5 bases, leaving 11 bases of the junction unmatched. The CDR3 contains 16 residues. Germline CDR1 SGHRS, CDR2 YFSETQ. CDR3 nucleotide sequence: TGCGCCAGCAGTTTAACTGACAGGGGCGGGTACAATGAGCAGTTCTTC. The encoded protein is CASSLTDRGGYNEQFF.

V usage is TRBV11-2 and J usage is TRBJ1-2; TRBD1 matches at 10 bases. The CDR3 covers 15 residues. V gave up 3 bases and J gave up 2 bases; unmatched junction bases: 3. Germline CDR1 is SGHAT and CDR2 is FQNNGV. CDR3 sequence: CASSLSTGGNYGYTF. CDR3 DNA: TGTGCCAGCAGCTTGTCGACAGGGGGCAACTATGGCTACACCTTC.

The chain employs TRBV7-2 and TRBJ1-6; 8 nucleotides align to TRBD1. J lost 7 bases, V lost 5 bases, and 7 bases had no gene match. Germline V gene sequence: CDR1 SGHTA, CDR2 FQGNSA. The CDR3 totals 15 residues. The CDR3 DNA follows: TGTGCCAGCAGCCCGGGACAGGCCGGGAATTCACCCCTCCACTTT. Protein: CASSPGQAGNSPLHF.

CDR3 coding DNA: TGTGCCAGCAGCTTCCGGGACAGGGCTGAAAAACTGTTTTTT. It codes for CASSFRDRAEKLFF. This chain connects TRBV5-5 to TRBJ1-4; 9 bases line up with TRBD1. Germline V CDR1 and CDR2: SGHKS, YYEKEE (reference sequence). Trimming at V came to 2 bases and at J to 7 bases, leaving 3 bases not matched to a gene. CDR3 length: 14 residues.

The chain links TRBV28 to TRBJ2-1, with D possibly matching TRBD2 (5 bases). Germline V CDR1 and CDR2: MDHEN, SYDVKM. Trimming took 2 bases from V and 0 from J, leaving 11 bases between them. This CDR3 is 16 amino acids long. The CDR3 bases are TGTGCCAGCAGTTTAGTAACGGGGAGCTCCTACAATGAGCAGTTCTTC. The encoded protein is CASSLVTGSSYNEQFF.

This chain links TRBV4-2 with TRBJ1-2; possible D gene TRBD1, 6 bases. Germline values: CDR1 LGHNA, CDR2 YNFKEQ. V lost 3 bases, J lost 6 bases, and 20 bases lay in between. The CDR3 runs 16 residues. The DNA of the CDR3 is TGTGCCAGCAGCCACAATCCGGGGGGCGGAAAGAATGGCTACACCTTC. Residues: CASSHNPGGGKNGYTF.